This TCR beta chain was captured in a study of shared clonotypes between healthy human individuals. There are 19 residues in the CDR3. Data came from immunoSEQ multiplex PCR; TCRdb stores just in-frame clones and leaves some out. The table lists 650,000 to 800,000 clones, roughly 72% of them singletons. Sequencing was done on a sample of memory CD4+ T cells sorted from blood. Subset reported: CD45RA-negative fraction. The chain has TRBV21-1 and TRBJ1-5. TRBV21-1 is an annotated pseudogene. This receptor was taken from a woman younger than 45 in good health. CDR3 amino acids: CASSIRTNRVTAPGQPQHF. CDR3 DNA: TGTGCCAGCAGCATACGAACTAACCGGGTCACCGCTCCGGGTCAGCCCCAGCATTTT.